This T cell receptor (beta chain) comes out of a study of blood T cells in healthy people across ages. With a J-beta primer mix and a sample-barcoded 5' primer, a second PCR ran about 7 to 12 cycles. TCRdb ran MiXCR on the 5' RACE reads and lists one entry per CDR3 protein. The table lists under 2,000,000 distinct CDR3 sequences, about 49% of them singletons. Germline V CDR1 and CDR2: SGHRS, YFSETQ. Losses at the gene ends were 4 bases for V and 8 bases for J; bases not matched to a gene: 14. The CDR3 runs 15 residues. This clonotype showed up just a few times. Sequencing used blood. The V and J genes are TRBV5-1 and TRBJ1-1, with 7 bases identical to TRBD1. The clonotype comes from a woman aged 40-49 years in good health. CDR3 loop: CASSQEGAGANEAFF. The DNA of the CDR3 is TGCGCCAGCAGCCAGGAGGGGGCTGGAGCGAACGAAGCTTTCTTT.